This passage covers 32 T cell receptor beta chains from one sample sequenced in a study of CD8 T cells in Susac syndrome. Random hexamers were used to reverse transcribe an amount of roughly 0.45 to 1 ug RNA. TCRdb recomputed calls from the immunoSEQ multiplex PCR reads with MiXCR, one row per CDR3 protein. The sample has roughly 200,000 distinct CDR3 sequences, about 94% seen once. The sample consisted of CD4+ T cells from PBMCs. The receptors here all came from a human donor in good health.

The chain links TRBV7-9 to TRBJ1-1; D remains unclear. This CDR3 contains 12 residues. Germline CDR1 reads SEHNR; CDR2 reads FQNEAQ (reference sequence). Trimming removed 8 bases at V and 4 bases at J, with 11 bases between. CDR3: CASGFGSTEAFF. CDR3 nucleotides: TGTGCCAGCGGTTTCGGGTCCACTGAAGCTTTCTTT.

The V gene is TRBV12-3 or TRBV12-4, the J gene TRBJ1-3; D is unresolved. V lost 6 bases and J 6 bases, leaving 9 bases between the germline ends. This CDR3 contains 12 residues. The CDR3 nucleotides read TGTGCCAGCAGCGCCGGAGCAAACACCATATATTTT. This sequence encodes CASSAGANTIYF.

The chain is built from TRBV5-1 and TRBJ2-1; maybe TRBD1 (5 bases). Trimming shortened V by 0 bases and J by 3 bases, and 13 bases separated the two germline ends. The CDR3 has 16 residues. Germline CDR1 is SGHRS and CDR2 is YFSETQ. The CDR3 protein is CASSLGKGPYYNEQFF. The CDR3, as DNA: TGCGCCAGCAGCTTGGGAAAGGGGCCGTACTACAATGAGCAGTTCTTC.

J is TRBJ2-4 and V is TRBV29-1; no clear D. V shed 1 base and J shed 0 bases, with 7 bases lying between them. CDR3 length: 14 residues. Germline loops: CDR1 SQVTM, CDR2 ANQGSEA. CDR3 in amino acids: CSVEGKLAKNIQYF. CDR3 nucleotide sequence: TGCAGCGTTGAAGGCAAACTAGCCAAAAACATTCAGTACTTC.

The chain has TRBV3-1 and TRBJ1-1, with 7 nucleotides matching TRBD1. Unmatched junction bases numbered 3, after V lost 2 bases and J lost 0 bases. In germline, CDR1 is LGHDT, CDR2 YNNKEL (reference sequence). The CDR3 spans 15 residues. In nucleotides, the CDR3 is TGTGCCAGCAGCCAAAGTGACAGGGTGAACACTGAAGCTTTCTTT. The encoded protein is CASSQSDRVNTEAFF.

This chain connects TRBV24-1 to TRBJ2-1; the D is unclear. Germline assignment: CDR1 KGHDR and CDR2 SFDVKD. The CDR3 contains 15 residues. V lost 4 bases to trimming and J lost 4 bases, with 13 bases between them. CDR3 residues: CATSEGSTFYNEQFF. In DNA form, the CDR3 reads TGTGCCACCAGTGAGGGCAGTACCTTTTACAATGAGCAGTTCTTC.

The chain has TRBV15 and TRBJ2-4; the D gene is possibly TRBD2 (6 bases). CDR1 and CDR2 (germline): LNHNV, YYDKDF (reference sequence). CDR3 length equals 13 residues. V dropped 4 bases and J dropped 11 bases, with 15 bases sitting between them. The CDR3 region has the DNA TGTGCCACCAGCAAAGACCCGGGACTCTTTCAGTACTTC. Translating it yields CATSKDPGLFQYF.

The chain joins TRBV9 to TRBJ2-3, with 8 bases matching TRBD1. CDR3 length: 13 amino acids. The germline CDR1 and CDR2 sequences are SGDLS and YYNGEE. Losses at the gene ends were 4 bases for V and 5 bases for J; bases not matched to a gene: 3. The CDR3 sequence is CASSSTGVDTQYF. In nucleotides, the CDR3 is TGTGCCAGCAGCTCGACAGGGGTAGATACGCAGTATTTT.

The rearrangement uses TRBV30 and TRBJ2-7, with D perhaps TRBD2 (6 bases). Between the trimmed V and J ends, which lost 0 bases and 8 bases, there was a span of 23 bases. CDR1 is GTSNPN, CDR2 SVGIG, per germline (reference sequence). CDR3 length equals 16 residues. In DNA, the CDR3 is TGTGCCTGGAGTGTACTCAGACGACTAGACAATTTAAAGCAGTACTTC. The encoded protein is CAWSVLRRLDNLKQYF.

In this sample, this clonotype turned up once. In nucleotides, the CDR3 is TGTGCCAGCAGCTGGGCCGGGACAGCGTCGGTCACCATATATTTT. Protein: CASSWAGTASVTIYF. This rearrangement joins TRBV28 to TRBJ1-3; TRBD1 matches at 7 bases. V was clipped by 6 bases and J by 9 bases; unmatched bases: 14. CDR3 length: 15 residues. Per the germline V gene, CDR1 is MDHEN and CDR2 is SYDVKM.

CDR3 sequence: CASSPGPFYGYTF. The DNA of the CDR3 is TGTGCCAGCAGTCCCGGACCCTTCTATGGCTACACCTTC. The gene calls are TRBV6-2 or TRBV6-3 and TRBJ1-2; D is unresolved. In germline, CDR1 is MNHEY, CDR2 SVGEGT. V shed 5 bases and J shed 4 bases, with 11 bases lying between them. The CDR3 extends over 13 amino acids.

The CDR3 bases are TGTGCCAGCAGCTTGGTCCAGGGGAAAGCTTTCTTT. Its protein product is CASSLVQGKAFF. This chain uses TRBV11-2 with TRBJ1-1; D is perhaps TRBD1 (6 bases). The V gene lost 3 bases and the J gene lost 9 bases, with 11 bases spanning the gap. The germline V gene encodes CDR1 SGHAT and CDR2 FQNNGV. The CDR3 runs 12 residues.

The J gene is TRBJ2-5, the V gene TRBV11-3; the D is unclear. CDR1 SGHNT and CDR2 YENEEA come from the germline V gene. The CDR3 consists of 12 residues. Trimming cost V 0 bases and J 5 bases, with 4 bases left between them. The chain's CDR3 is CASSLDGETQYF. DNA for the CDR3: TGTGCCAGCAGCTTAGATGGGGAGACCCAGTACTTC.

This chain connects TRBV4-1 to TRBJ1-5; D call uncertain. With 3 bases removed from V and 3 bases from J, the gap between germline ends came to 15 bases. Germline values: CDR1 MGHRA, CDR2 YSYEKL. This CDR3 region has 16 residues. The CDR3 here is CASSHPPGGINQPQHF. CDR3 bases: TGCGCCAGCAGCCATCCCCCAGGCGGGATCAATCAGCCCCAGCATTTT.

The chain has TRBV6-2 or TRBV6-3 and TRBJ2-5; no clear D. The CDR3 has 15 amino acids. CDR1 MNHEY and CDR2 SVGEGT come from the germline V gene. V was clipped by 6 bases and J by 1 base, with 15 bases between them. CDR3 DNA sequence: TGTGCCAGCAGCCCCCGAGGTGGCTCCCAAGAGACCCAGTACTTC. This encodes CASSPRGGSQETQYF.

V and J are TRBV3-1 and TRBJ2-7; D gene unclear. Trimming pared 2 bases from V and 5 bases from J, leaving 7 bases between. Germline values: CDR1 LGHDT, CDR2 YNNKEL (reference sequence). CDR3 length: 12 amino acids. CDR3 loop: CASSQLNNEQYF. For the CDR3, the DNA is TGTGCCAGCAGCCAACTCAACAACGAGCAGTACTTC.

The chain's CDR3 is CASSSTRYEKLFF. CDR3 nucleotides: TGTGCCAGCAGCTCCACTCGGTATGAAAAACTGTTTTTT. This chain joins TRBV11-2 and TRBJ1-4; D gene unclear. The germline V and J ends were trimmed by 4 bases and 6 bases, with 9 bases remaining between them. CDR3 length equals 13 residues. Germline CDR1 SGHAT, CDR2 FQNNGV.

The V and J genes are TRBV28 and TRBJ2-1, with 10 bases aligning to TRBD2. Looked up from germline, CDR1 is MDHEN and CDR2 is SYDVKM. Trimming took 3 bases from V and 7 from J; bases not matched to a gene: 6. This CDR3 is 15 amino acids long. The CDR3 DNA follows: TGTGCCAGCAGTTTCCTTCCTAGCGGGAGTAATGAGCAGTTCTTC. Amino acid sequence: CASSFLPSGSNEQFF. Supplemented by reference TRBV28 and TRBJ2-1, the full variable domain reads DVKVTQSSRYLVKRTGEKVFLECVQDMDHENMFWYRQDPGLGLRLIYFSYDVKMKEKGDIPEGYSVSREKKERFSLILESASTNQTSMYLCASSFLPSGSNEQFFGPGTRLTVL.

The gene calls are TRBV12-3 or TRBV12-4 and TRBJ1-5; 11 nucleotides align to TRBD1. The CDR3 consists of 12 residues. Germline trimming cut 4 bases from V and 16 bases from J; bases unmatched to any gene: 6. CDR3 amino acids: CASSSRDRGCHF. The CDR3 DNA is TGTGCCAGCAGTTCCCGGGACAGGGGGTGTCATTTT.

The chain carries TRBV29-1 and TRBJ2-7; 10 nucleotides align to TRBD2. CDR1 and CDR2 (germline): SQVTM, ANQGSEA. CDR3 length: 12 residues. The J segment lost 6 bases and the V segment lost 4 bases, leaving 3 bases of the junction unmatched. The CDR3 DNA reads as TGCAGCGTTGGGACTAGCGGAGCCGAGCAGTACTTC. Residues: CSVGTSGAEQYF.

The V gene is TRBV2, the J gene TRBJ2-1; unclear D gene. The V and J ends lost 1 base and 6 bases respectively, with 10 bases between them. The V gene's germline CDR1 is SNHLY and CDR2 FYNNEI. The length of the CDR3 is 14 residues. This CDR3 is CASSEVYNSNEQFF. As DNA, the CDR3 is TGTGCCAGCAGTGAAGTCTACAACTCCAATGAGCAGTTCTTC.

DNA of the CDR3: TGCAGCGCCGGGACTAGCGGGGCCTACTACGAGCAGTACTTC. Amino acids: CSAGTSGAYYEQYF. The chain links TRBV29-1 to TRBJ2-7; TRBD2 matches 13 bases. This CDR3 region has 14 residues. V lost 7 bases and J lost 3; bases outside the gene matches: 6. The germline gives CDR1 SQVTM, CDR2 ANQGSEA.

The genes are TRBV29-1 and TRBJ2-1, with 8 bases identical to TRBD2. The V segment lost 6 bases and the J segment 8 bases; nucleotides outside the gene matches: 6. CDR3 length: 12 amino acids. Germline V gene data show CDR1 as SQVTM and CDR2 as ANQGSEA. In nucleotides, the CDR3 is TGCAGCGTCGATATAGCGGGATATGAGCAGTTCTTC. Translated: CSVDIAGYEQFF.

J is TRBJ1-1 and V is TRBV30, with D tentatively TRBD1 (5 bases). V was clipped by 2 bases and J by 1 base, with 17 bases between them. The length of the CDR3 is 16 residues. CDR1 and CDR2 from the germline V gene are GTSNPN and SVGIG (reference sequence). The CDR3 DNA reads as TGTGCCTGGAGTTCTCATCCGACAGCCCAGAACACTGAAGCTTTCTTT. Its protein product is CAWSSHPTAQNTEAFF.

The chain combines TRBV29-1 with TRBJ2-1; tentative D call: TRBD2 (6 bases). V lost 4 bases and J lost 3, with 10 bases in between. The germline V gene has CDR1 SQVTM and CDR2 ANQGSEA. This CDR3 has 13 residues. CDR3 coding DNA: TGCAGCGTTGGGGTGGGAGGCTACAATGAGCAGTTCTTC. This gives the protein CSVGVGGYNEQFF.

This clonotype was counted a single time. The chain couples TRBV2 to TRBJ2-1, with 10 bases identical to TRBD2. Germline CDR1 SNHLY, CDR2 FYNNEI. The J segment lost 1 base and the V segment lost 6 bases, leaving 9 bases of the junction unmatched. The CDR3 is made up of 17 amino acids. CDR3: CASSKLRTSGSYNEQFF. CDR3 DNA sequence: TGTGCCAGCAGCAAGCTAAGGACTAGCGGTTCCTACAATGAGCAGTTCTTC.

This rearrangement joins TRBV29-1 to TRBJ1-2; 8 bases are shared with TRBD1. The junction had 3 bases not matched to a gene; V was cut back by 4 bases and J by 2 bases. The CDR3 spans 13 residues. CDR1 and CDR2 from the germline V gene are SQVTM and ANQGSEA. For the CDR3, the DNA is TGCAGCGTTGTTAGGACAGGGAACTATGGCTACACCTTC. This translates into CSVVRTGNYGYTF.

This rearrangement joins TRBV12-3 or TRBV12-4 to TRBJ2-7; D not certain. V was cut by 1 base and J by 4 bases, with 11 bases left in between. The CDR3 is 14 residues long. The CDR3 coding sequence is TGTGCCAGCAGTTTAGGACGTTCCAATTACGAGCAGTACTTC. Its protein product is CASSLGRSNYEQYF.

The genes are TRBV3-1 and TRBJ2-7; 14 bases line up with TRBD2. The CDR3 runs to 18 residues. Germline loops: CDR1 LGHDT, CDR2 YNNKEL (reference sequence). V trimming: 0 bases; J trimming: 4 bases; junction bases outside the gene matches: 8. DNA of the CDR3: TGTGCCAGCAGCCAAGATGTTACAGGGACTAGCGGGGGATACGAGCAGTACTTC. The encoded protein is CASSQDVTGTSGGYEQYF.

This sequence joins TRBV29-1 and TRBJ1-1; D is uncertain. Germline V gives CDR1 SQVTM, CDR2 ANQGSEA. Trimming removed 4 bases at V and 0 bases at J, with 9 bases between. The CDR3 is made up of 13 amino acids. CDR3 amino acids: CSVGGIMNTEAFF. The CDR3 DNA reads as TGCAGCGTTGGGGGAATCATGAACACTGAAGCTTTCTTT.

This clonotype was recorded only once. J is TRBJ2-2 and V is TRBV5-1, with a possible D match to TRBD2 (5 bases). Germline V CDR1 and CDR2: SGHRS, YFSETQ. This CDR3 comprises 12 residues. Trimming cost V 6 bases and J 4 bases, with 7 bases left between them. The CDR3 nucleotides read TGCGCCAGCACGGGGATCACCGGGGAGCTGTTTTTT. It specifies CASTGITGELFF. Full variable domain (outside the CDR3, taken from reference TRBV5-1 and TRBJ2-2): KAGVTQTPRYLIKTRGQQVTLSCSPISGHRSVSWYQQTPGQGLQFLFEYFSETQRNKGNFPGRFSGRQFSNSRSEMNVSTLELGDSALYLCASTGITGELFFGEGSRLTVL.

The gene calls are TRBV3-1 and TRBJ1-3; no reliable D call. CDR1 and CDR2 from the germline V gene are LGHDT and YNNKEL (reference sequence). The CDR3 is 14 residues long. V lost 1 base, J lost 4 bases, and 8 bases lay in between. The CDR3 region has the DNA TGTGCCAGCAGCCAAGTTGGTTCCGGAAACACCATATATTTT. It specifies CASSQVGSGNTIYF. The full variable domain, rest sourced from reference TRBV3-1 and TRBJ1-3, is DTAVSQTPKYLVTQMGNDKSIKCEQNLGHDTMYWYKQDSKKFLKIMFSYNNKELIINETVPNRFSPKSPDKAHLNLHINSLELGDSAVYFCASSQVGSGNTIYFGEGSWLTVV.